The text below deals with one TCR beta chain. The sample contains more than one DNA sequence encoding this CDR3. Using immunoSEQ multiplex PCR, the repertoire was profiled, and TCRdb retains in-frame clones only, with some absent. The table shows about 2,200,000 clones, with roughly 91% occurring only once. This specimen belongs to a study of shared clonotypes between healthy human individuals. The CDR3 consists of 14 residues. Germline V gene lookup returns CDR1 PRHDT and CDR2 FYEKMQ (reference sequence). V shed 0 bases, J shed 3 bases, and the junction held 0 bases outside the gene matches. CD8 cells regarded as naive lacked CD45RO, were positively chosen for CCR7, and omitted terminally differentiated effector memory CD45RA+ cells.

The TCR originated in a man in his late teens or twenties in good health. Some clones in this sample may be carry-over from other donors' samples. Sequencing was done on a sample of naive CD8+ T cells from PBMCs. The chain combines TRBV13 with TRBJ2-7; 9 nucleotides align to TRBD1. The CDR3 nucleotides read TGTGCCAGCAGCTTAGGGACAGGGGGCTACGAGCAGTACTTC. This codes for CASSLGTGGYEQYF.